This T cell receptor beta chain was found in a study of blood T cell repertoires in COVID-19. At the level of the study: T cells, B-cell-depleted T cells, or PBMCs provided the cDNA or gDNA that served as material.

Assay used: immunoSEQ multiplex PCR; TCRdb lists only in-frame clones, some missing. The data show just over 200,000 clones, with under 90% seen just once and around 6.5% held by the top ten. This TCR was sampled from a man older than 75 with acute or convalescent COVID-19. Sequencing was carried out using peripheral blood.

The CDR3 DNA reads as TGTGCCTGGAGCGACGAGGGGGCTGAGCAGTTCTTC. Translating it yields CAWSDEGAEQFF. V usage is TRBV30 and J usage is TRBJ2-1, with 7 bases that match TRBD1. V lost 3 bases, J lost 9 bases, and 5 bases stayed unmatched. Germline V lookup: CDR1 GTSNPN, CDR2 SVGIG (reference sequence). The CDR3 is 12 amino acids.